The next 12 T cell receptor beta chains were all read from a single sample in a study of blood T cell repertoires in COVID-19. TCRdb's copy holds only in-frame clones and misses some; the assay was immunoSEQ multiplex PCR. The data show about 140,000 clones, approximately 85% seen once. Sequencing was done on a sample of peripheral blood. These receptors all stem from a man aged 50-59 years with acute or convalescent COVID-19.

This clone was detected a few times. J is TRBJ1-5 and V is TRBV28, with a tentative D call TRBD1 (6 bases). This CDR3 has 17 amino acids. In germline, CDR1 is MDHEN, CDR2 SYDVKM. Between the trimmed V and J ends, which lost 4 bases and 6 bases, there was a span of 22 bases. The CDR3 bases are TGTGCCAGCAGTTACGGGACACCTACAACCTCCTCTCAGCCCCAGCATTTT. Protein product: CASSYGTPTTSSQPQHF.

This clone showed up just once. The chain joins TRBV11-3 to TRBJ2-7, with 9 bases that match TRBD1. CDR3 length: 12 amino acids. The germline CDR1 and CDR2 sequences are SGHNT and YENEEA. The trim removed 6 bases at V and 6 bases at J, leaving 3 bases unmatched. The CDR3 is CASRRTGVEQYF. CDR3 DNA: TGTGCCAGCAGGCGGACAGGGGTCGAGCAGTACTTC.

This clone occurred a few times. The genes are TRBV7-6 and TRBJ2-2, with D hard to call. This CDR3 has 13 amino acids. V lost 1 base and J 4 bases, leaving 4 bases between the germline ends. Germline CDR1 reads SGHVS; CDR2 reads FNYEAQ. CDR3 coding DNA: TGTGCCAGCAGCTTAGAACTCACCGGGGAGCTGTTTTTT. Translated, it gives CASSLELTGELFF.

The chain couples TRBV30 to TRBJ1-2, with a weak D call TRBD1 (5 bases). The V end was cut by 0 bases, the J end by 6 bases, with 17 bases between. Germline V lookup: CDR1 GTSNPN, CDR2 SVGIG (reference sequence). CDR3 size: 15 residues. CDR3 residues: CAWSVTQGYGDGYTF. The CDR3 region has the DNA TGTGCCTGGAGTGTTACCCAGGGCTATGGAGATGGCTACACCTTC.

The CDR3 DNA reads as TGTGCCAGCAGCGTAGGTGTAAAAGGGGTTGGCTACACCTTC. Translation gives CASSVGVKGVGYTF. The chain has TRBV9 and TRBJ1-2, with a possible D match to TRBD1 (5 bases). V lost 0 bases and J lost 7, with 13 bases in between. CDR1 SGDLS and CDR2 YYNGEE come from the germline V gene. The CDR3 length is 14 residues.

The chain carries TRBV6-5 and TRBJ1-1, with 9 bases matching TRBD1. CDR3 length: 16 residues. V was clipped by 1 base and J by 1 base; unmatched bases: 4. Germline V gene lookup returns CDR1 MNHEY and CDR2 SVGAGI. The DNA of the CDR3 is TGTGCCAGCAGTTACTTAAAGACAGGGGGGAACACTGAAGCTTTCTTT. It encodes CASSYLKTGGNTEAFF.

The chain combines TRBV6-5 with TRBJ1-5, with D unresolved. The CDR3 runs to 14 residues. The germline V and J ends were trimmed by 0 bases and 3 bases, with 6 bases remaining between them. Germline CDR1 MNHEY, CDR2 SVGAGI. The CDR3 DNA sequence: TGTGCCAGCAGTTACTCTGGCCACAATCAGCCCCAGCATTTT. Its protein product is CASSYSGHNQPQHF.

V and J are TRBV4-1 and TRBJ1-5; D not certain. The CDR3 runs to 14 residues. CDR1 and CDR2 (germline): MGHRA, YSYEKL. Between the trimmed V and J ends, which lost 4 bases and 4 bases, there was a span of 11 bases. CDR3 DNA: TGCGCCAGCAGCCGTTCCGGTAGTAATCAGCCCCAGCATTTT. This gives the protein CASSRSGSNQPQHF.

The rearrangement links TRBV6-5 to TRBJ2-3; D ambiguous. Germline CDR1 MNHEY, CDR2 SVGAGI. Trimming took off 7 bases at V and 6 bases at J, with 11 bases between the two ends. This CDR3 has 12 amino acids. The CDR3 sequence is CASTQNLDTQYF. The DNA for the CDR3 is TGTGCCAGCACTCAGAACCTGGATACGCAGTATTTT.

The V and J genes are TRBV18 and TRBJ2-2; tentatively, D is TRBD1 (5 bases). Germline CDR1 and CDR2: KGHSH and LQKENI. The CDR3 is 16 residues long. V was trimmed by 1 base and J by 2 bases, leaving 11 bases between them. This CDR3 reads CASSPQADTNTGELFF. Written as DNA, the CDR3 is TGTGCCAGCTCACCACAGGCGGACACAAACACCGGGGAGCTGTTTTTT.

The J gene is TRBJ1-2, the V gene TRBV5-1; TRBD1 agrees at 7 bases. J gave up 6 bases and V 0 bases, and 2 bases lay outside the gene matches. There are 13 residues in the CDR3. Germline V CDR1 and CDR2: SGHRS, YFSETQ. In DNA, the CDR3 is TGCGCCAGCAGCTTGGGACAGGGAGATGGCTACACCTTC. Translation: CASSLGQGDGYTF.

The chain has TRBV3-1 (or the pseudogene TRBV3-2) and TRBJ2-3; D possibly corresponds to TRBD1 (5 bases). The germline gives CDR1 LGHDT, CDR2 YNNKEL (reference sequence). This CDR3 contains 17 residues. Trimming cost V 0 bases and J 2 bases, with 15 bases left between them. The CDR3 DNA is TGTGCCAGCAGCCAAGAGGGATTAACAGGCATCACAGATACGCAGTATTTT. It yields the protein CASSQEGLTGITDTQYF.